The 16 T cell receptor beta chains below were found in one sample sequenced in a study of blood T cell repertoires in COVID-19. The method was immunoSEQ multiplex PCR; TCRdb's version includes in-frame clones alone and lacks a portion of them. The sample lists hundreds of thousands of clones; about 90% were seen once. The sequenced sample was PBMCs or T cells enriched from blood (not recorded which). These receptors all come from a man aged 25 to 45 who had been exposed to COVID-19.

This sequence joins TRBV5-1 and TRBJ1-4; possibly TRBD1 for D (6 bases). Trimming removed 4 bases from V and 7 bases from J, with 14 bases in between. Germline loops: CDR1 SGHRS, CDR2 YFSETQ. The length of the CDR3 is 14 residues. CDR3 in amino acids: CASSLLADSEKLFF. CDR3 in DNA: TGCGCCAGCAGCCTCCTGGCGGACAGTGAAAAACTGTTTTTT. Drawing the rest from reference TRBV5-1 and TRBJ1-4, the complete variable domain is KAGVTQTPRYLIKTRGQQVTLSCSPISGHRSVSWYQQTPGQGLQFLFEYFSETQRNKGNFPGRFSGRQFSNSRSEMNVSTLELGDSALYLCASSLLADSEKLFFGSGTQLSVL.

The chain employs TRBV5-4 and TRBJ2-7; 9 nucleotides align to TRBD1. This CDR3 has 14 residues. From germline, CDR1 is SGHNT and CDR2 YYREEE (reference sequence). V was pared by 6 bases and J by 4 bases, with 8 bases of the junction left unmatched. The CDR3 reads CASNPGQGTYEQYF. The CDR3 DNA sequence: TGTGCCAGCAACCCGGGACAGGGTACGTACGAGCAGTACTTC.

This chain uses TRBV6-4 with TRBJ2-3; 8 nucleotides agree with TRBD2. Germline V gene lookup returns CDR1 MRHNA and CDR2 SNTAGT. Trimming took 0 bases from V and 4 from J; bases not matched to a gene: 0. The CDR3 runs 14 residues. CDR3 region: CASSDSSGADTQYF. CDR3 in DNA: TGTGCCAGCAGTGACTCTAGCGGGGCAGATACGCAGTATTTT.

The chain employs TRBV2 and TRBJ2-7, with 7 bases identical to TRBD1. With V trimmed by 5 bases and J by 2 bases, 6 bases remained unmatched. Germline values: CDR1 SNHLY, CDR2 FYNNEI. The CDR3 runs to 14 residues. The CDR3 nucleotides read TGTGCCAGCAGTCCGGCAGACAGGGCCTACGAGCAGTACTTC. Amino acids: CASSPADRAYEQYF. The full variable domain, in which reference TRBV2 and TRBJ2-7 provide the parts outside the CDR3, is EPEVTQTPSHQVTQMGQEVILRCVPISNHLYFYWYRQILGQKVEFLVSFYNNEISEKSEIFDDQFSVERPDGSNFTLKIRSTKLEDSAMYFCASSPADRAYEQYFGPGTRLTVT.

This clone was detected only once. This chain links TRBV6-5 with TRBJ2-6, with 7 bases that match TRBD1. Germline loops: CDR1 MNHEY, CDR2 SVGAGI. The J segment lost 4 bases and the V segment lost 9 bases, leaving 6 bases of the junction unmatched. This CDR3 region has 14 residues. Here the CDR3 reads CASSTGPGANVLTF. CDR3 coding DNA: TGTGCCAGTTCGACAGGGCCCGGGGCCAACGTCCTGACTTTC.

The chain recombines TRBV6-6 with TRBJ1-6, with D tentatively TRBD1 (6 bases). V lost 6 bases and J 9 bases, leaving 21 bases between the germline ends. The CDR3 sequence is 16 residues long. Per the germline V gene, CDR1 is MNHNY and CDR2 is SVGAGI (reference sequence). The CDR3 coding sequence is TGTGCCAGCAGCGACGCTTTACAGGGAAAAGCTTCACCCCTCCACTTT. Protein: CASSDALQGKASPLHF.

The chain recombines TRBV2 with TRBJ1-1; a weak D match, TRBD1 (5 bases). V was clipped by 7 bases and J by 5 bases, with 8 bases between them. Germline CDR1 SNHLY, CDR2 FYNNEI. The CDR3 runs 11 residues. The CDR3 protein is CASIGGTEAFF. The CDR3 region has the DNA TGTGCCAGCATCGGGGGGACTGAAGCTTTCTTT.

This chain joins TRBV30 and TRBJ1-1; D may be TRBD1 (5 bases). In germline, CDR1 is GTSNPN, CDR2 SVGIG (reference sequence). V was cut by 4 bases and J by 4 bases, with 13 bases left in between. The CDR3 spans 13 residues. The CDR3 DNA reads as TGTGCCTGGAACATGGACAAGGGCACTGAAGCTTTCTTT. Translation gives CAWNMDKGTEAFF.

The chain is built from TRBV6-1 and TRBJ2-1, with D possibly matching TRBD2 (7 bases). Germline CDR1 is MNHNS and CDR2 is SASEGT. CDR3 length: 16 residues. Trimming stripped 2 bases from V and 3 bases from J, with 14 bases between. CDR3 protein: CASSELIGGHYNEQFF. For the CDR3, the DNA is TGTGCCAGCAGTGAATTGATCGGGGGGCACTACAATGAGCAGTTCTTC.

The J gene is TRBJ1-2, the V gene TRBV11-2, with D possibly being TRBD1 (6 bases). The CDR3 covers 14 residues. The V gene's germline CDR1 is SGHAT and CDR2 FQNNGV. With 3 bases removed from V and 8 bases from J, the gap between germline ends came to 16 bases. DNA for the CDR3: TGTGCCAGCAGCTTGAATCAGCAGGGGCCGGGCTACACCTTC. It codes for CASSLNQQGPGYTF.

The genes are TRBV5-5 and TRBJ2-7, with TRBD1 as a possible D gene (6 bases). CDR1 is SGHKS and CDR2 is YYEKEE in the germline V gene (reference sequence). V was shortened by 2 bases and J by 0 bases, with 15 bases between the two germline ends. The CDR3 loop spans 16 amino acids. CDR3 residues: CASSLGLGASSYEQYF. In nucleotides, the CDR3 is TGTGCCAGCAGCTTAGGGTTGGGGGCGAGCTCCTACGAGCAGTACTTC.

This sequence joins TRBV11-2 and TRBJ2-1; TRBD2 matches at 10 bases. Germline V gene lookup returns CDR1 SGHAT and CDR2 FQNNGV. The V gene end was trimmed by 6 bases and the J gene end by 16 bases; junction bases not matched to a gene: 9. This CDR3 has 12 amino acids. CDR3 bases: TGTGCCAGCAGTCCCTGGGTAGCGGGGGGCTTCTTC. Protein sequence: CASSPWVAGGFF.

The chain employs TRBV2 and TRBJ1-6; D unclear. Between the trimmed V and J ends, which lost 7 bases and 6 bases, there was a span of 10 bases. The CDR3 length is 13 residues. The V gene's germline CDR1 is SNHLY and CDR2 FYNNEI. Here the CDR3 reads CASKTSRNSPLHF. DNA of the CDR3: TGTGCCAGCAAAACGTCGCGTAATTCACCCCTCCACTTT.

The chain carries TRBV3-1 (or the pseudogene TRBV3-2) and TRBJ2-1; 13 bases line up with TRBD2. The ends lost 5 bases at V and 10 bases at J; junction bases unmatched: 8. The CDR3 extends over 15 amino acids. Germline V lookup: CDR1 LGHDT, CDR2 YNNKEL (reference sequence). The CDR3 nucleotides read TGTGCCAGCAGCAGGACTAGCGGGGGAGTTTGGGAGCAGTTCTTC. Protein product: CASSRTSGGVWEQFF.

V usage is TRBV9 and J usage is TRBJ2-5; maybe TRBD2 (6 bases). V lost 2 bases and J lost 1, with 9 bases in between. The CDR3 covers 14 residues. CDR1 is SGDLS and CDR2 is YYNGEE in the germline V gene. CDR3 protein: CASSVGGIQETQYF. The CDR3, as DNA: TGTGCCAGCAGCGTCGGGGGAATCCAAGAGACCCAGTACTTC.

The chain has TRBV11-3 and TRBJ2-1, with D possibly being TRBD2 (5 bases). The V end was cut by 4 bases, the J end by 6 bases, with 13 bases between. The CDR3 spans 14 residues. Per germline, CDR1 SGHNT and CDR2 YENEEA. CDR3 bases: TGTGCCAGCAGCTCGTATTTTGAGGGCAATGAGCAGTTCTTC. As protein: CASSSYFEGNEQFF.